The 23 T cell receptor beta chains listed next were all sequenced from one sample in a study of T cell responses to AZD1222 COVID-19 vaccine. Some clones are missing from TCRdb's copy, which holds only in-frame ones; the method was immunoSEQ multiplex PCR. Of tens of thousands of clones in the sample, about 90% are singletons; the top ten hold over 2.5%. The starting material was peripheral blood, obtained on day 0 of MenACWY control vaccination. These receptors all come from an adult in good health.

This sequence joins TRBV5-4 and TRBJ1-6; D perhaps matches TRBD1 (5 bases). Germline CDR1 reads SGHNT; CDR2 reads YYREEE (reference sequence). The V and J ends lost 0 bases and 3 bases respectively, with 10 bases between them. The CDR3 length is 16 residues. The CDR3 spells CASSLARGGYNSPLHF. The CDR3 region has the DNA TGTGCCAGCAGCTTGGCAAGGGGCGGCTATAATTCACCCCTCCACTTT.

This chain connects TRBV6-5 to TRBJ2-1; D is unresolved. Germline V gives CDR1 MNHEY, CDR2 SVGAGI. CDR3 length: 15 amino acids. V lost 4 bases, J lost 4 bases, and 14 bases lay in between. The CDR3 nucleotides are TGTGCCAGCAGTTCAAAAATCGCGGTTTACAATGAGCAGTTCTTC. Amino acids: CASSSKIAVYNEQFF.

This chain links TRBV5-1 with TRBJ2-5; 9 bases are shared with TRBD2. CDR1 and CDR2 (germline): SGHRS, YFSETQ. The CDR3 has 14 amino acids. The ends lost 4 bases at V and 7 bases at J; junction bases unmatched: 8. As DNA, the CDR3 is TGCGCCAGCAGCCAAACGACTAGCGGAGGGACCCAGTACTTC. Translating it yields CASSQTTSGGTQYF.

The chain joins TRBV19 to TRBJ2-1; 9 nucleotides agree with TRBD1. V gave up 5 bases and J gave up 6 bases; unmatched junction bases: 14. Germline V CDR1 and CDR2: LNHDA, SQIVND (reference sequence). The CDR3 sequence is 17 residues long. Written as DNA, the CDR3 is TGTGCCAGTAGTTTGCAACCCGGGACAGGGTCGGTCAATGAGCAGTTCTTC. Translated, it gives CASSLQPGTGSVNEQFF.

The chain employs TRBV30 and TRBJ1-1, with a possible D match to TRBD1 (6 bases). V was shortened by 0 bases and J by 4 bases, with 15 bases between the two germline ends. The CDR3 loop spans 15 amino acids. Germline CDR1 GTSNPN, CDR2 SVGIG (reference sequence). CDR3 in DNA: TGTGCCTGGAGTGTAATTGGCACAGGGCCCACTGAAGCTTTCTTT. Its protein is CAWSVIGTGPTEAFF.

CDR3 nucleotide sequence: TGTGCCAGCAGCTTAGTGGGACTAGCGGGGACAGATACGCAGTATTTT. Translating gives CASSLVGLAGTDTQYF. This sequence joins TRBV7-9 and TRBJ2-3, with TRBD2 matching over 13 bases. CDR3 size: 16 residues. CDR1 SEHNR and CDR2 FQNEAQ come from the germline V gene (reference sequence). V shed 1 base, J shed 3 bases, and the junction held 1 base outside the gene matches.

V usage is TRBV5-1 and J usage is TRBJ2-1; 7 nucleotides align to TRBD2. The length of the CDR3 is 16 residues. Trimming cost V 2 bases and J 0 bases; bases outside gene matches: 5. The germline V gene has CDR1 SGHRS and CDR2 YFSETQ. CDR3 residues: CASSFKRGSSYNEQFF. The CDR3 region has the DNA TGCGCCAGCAGCTTCAAGCGGGGAAGCTCCTACAATGAGCAGTTCTTC.

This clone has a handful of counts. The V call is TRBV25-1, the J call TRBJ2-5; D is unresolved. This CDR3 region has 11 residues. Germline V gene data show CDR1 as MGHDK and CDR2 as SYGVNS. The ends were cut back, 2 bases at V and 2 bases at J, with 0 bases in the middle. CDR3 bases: TGTGCCAGCAGTGAACAAGAGACCCAGTACTTC. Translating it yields CASSEQETQYF.

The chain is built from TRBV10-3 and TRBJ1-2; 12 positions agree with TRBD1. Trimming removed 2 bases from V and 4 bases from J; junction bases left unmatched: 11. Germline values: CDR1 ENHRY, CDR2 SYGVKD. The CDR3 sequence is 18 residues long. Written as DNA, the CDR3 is TGTGCCATCAGTGAGGTCCCCGGGACAGGGGGCCTCGTCTATGGCTACACCTTC. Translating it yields CAISEVPGTGGLVYGYTF.

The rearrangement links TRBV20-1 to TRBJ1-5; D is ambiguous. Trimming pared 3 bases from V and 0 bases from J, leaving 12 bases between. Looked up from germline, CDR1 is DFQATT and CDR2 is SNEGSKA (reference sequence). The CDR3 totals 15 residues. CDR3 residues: CSASWQPYSNQPQHF. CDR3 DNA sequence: TGCAGTGCTAGTTGGCAGCCGTATAGCAATCAGCCCCAGCATTTT.

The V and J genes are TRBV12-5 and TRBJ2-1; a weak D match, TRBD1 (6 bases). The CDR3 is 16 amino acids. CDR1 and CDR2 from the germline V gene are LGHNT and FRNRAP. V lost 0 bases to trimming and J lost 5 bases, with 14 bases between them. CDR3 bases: TGTGCTAGTGGTTTGGTAATAATGGGGGCTCACAATGAGCAGTTCTTC. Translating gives CASGLVIMGAHNEQFF.

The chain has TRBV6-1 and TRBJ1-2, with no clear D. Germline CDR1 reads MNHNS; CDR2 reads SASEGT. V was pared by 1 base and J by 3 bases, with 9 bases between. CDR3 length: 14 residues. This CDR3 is CASSEGYKDYGYTF. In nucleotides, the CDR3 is TGTGCCAGCAGTGAAGGTTACAAGGACTATGGCTACACCTTC.

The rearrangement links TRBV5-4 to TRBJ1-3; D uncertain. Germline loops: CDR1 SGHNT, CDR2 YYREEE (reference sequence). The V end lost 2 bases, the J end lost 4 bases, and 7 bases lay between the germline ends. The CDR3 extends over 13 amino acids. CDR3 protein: CASSLGGGNTIYF. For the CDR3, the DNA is TGTGCCAGCAGCTTAGGCGGAGGAAACACCATATATTTT.

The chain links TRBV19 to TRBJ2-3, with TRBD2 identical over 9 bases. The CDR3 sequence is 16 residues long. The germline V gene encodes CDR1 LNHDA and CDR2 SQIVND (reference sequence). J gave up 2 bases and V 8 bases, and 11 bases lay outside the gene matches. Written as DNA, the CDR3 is TGTGCCAGTTCACGCCCAGCGGGGGGCCTCACAGATACGCAGTATTTT. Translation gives CASSRPAGGLTDTQYF.

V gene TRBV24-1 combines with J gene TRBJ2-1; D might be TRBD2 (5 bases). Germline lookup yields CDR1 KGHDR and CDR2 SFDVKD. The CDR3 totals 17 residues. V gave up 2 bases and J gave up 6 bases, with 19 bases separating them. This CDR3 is CATSDYEGNPRGNEQFF. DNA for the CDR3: TGTGCCACCAGTGATTACGAGGGAAACCCCCGAGGCAATGAGCAGTTCTTC.

The CDR3 sequence: CASSPFVSVNSNSGNTIYF. The CDR3 DNA reads TGTGCCAGCTCACCCTTTGTGAGCGTCAATTCAAACTCTGGAAACACCATATATTTT. The genes are TRBV18 and TRBJ1-3; D is unclear. Germline V gene sequence: CDR1 KGHSH, CDR2 LQKENI. The CDR3 consists of 19 residues. V was clipped by 3 bases and J by 0 bases, with 21 bases between them. Supplemented by reference TRBV18 and TRBJ1-3, the full variable domain reads NAGVMQNPRHLVRRRGQEARLRCSPMKGHSHVYWYRQLPEEGLKFMVYLQKENIIDESGMPKERFSAEFPKEGPSILRIQQVVRGDSAAYFCASSPFVSVNSNSGNTIYFGEGSWLTVV.

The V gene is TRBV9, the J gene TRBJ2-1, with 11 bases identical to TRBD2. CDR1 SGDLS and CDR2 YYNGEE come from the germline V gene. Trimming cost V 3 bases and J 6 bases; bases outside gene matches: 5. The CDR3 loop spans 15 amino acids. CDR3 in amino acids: CASSGIAGGVNEQFF. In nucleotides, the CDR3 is TGTGCCAGCAGCGGGATAGCGGGGGGGGTCAATGAGCAGTTCTTC. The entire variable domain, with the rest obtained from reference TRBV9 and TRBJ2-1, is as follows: DSGVTQTPKHLITATGQRVTLRCSPRSGDLSVYWYQQSLDQGLQFLIQYYNGEERAKGNILERFSAQQFPDLHSELNLSSLELGDSALYFCASSGIAGGVNEQFFGPGTRLTVL.

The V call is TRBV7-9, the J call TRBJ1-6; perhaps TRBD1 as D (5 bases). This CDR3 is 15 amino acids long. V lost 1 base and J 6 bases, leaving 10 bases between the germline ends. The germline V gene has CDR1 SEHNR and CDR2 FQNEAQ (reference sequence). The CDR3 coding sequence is TGTGCCAGCAGCTTAGACGGGACGTTTAATTCACCCCTCCACTTT. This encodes CASSLDGTFNSPLHF.

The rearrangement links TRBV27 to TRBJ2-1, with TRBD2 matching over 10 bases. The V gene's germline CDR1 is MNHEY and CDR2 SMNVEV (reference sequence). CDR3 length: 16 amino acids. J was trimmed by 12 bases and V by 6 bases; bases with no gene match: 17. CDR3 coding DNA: TGTGCCAGCAGCCCCGGTATACTAGCGGGGAGTACGGGGCAGTTCTTC. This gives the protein CASSPGILAGSTGQFF.

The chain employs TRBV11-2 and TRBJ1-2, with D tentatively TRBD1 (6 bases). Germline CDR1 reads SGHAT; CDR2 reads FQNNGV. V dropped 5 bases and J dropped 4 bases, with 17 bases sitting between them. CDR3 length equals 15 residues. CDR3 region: CASSMGKGGGYGYTF. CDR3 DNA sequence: TGTGCCAGCAGCATGGGAAAGGGGGGCGGCTATGGCTACACCTTC.

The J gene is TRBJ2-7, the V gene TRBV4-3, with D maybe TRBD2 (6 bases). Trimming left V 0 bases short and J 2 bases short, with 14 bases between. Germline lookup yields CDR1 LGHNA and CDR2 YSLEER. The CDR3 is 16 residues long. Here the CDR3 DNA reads TGCGCCAGCAGCCAAGATCGGCCGGGAGCCCCCTACGAGCAGTACTTC. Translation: CASSQDRPGAPYEQYF.

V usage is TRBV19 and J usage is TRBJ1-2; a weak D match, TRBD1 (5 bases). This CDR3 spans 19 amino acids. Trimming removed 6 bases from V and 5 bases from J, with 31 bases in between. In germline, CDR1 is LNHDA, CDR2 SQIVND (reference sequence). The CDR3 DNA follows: TGTGCCAGTAGCCCGCCCCACAGGCACCCGCCCCTCGGAAATTATGGCTACACCTTC. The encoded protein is CASSPPHRHPPLGNYGYTF.

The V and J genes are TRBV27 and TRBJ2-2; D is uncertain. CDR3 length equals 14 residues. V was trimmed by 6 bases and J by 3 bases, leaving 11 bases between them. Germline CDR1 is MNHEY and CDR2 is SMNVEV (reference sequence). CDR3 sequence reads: CASSLSEDTGELFF. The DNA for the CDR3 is TGTGCCAGCAGCCTATCCGAAGACACCGGGGAGCTGTTTTTT.